One sample yielded the 8 T cell receptor beta chains listed below, sequenced in a study of blood T cell repertoires in COVID-19. Some clones are missing from TCRdb's copy, which holds only in-frame ones; the method was immunoSEQ multiplex PCR. This table has around 67,000 clones, 88% appearing once. Sequencing used peripheral blood. The origin of the receptors is a woman older than 75 with active or convalescent COVID-19.

This sequence joins TRBV9 and TRBJ1-2; tentative D call: TRBD1 (5 bases). Germline CDR1 is SGDLS and CDR2 is YYNGEE. V shed 0 bases and J shed 5 bases, with 14 bases lying between them. This CDR3 region has 15 residues. The CDR3 reads CASSVEFGGEYGYTF. The CDR3 nucleotides read TGTGCCAGCAGCGTAGAGTTCGGAGGGGAATATGGCTACACCTTC.

The chain uses TRBV27 and TRBJ2-5; D remains ambiguous. The CDR3 length is 13 residues. The V gene's germline CDR1 is MNHEY and CDR2 SMNVEV (reference sequence). Trimming left V 4 bases short and J 2 bases short, with 8 bases between. The CDR3 nucleotides read TGTGCCAGCAGTTATCGAGTTCAAGAGACCCAGTACTTC. Its translation: CASSYRVQETQYF.

The chain combines TRBV6-1 with TRBJ1-6; perhaps TRBD1 as D (6 bases). With 3 bases removed from V and 9 bases from J, the gap between germline ends came to 15 bases. Germline CDR1 reads MNHNS; CDR2 reads SASEGT. The CDR3 runs to 15 residues. DNA for the CDR3: TGTGCCAGCAGTGACGTCTGGGGGGGGCTTTCACCCCTCCACTTT. Translated: CASSDVWGGLSPLHF.

The chain uses TRBV2 and TRBJ2-3; 9 nucleotides match TRBD2. The CDR3 is made up of 16 amino acids. V dropped 7 bases and J dropped 6; count of bases not matched to a gene: 14. CDR1 is SNHLY, CDR2 FYNNEI, per germline. CDR3 in amino acids: CASTLIGGTSFDTQYF. As DNA, the CDR3 is TGTGCCAGCACCCTAATCGGGGGGACTAGCTTCGATACGCAGTATTTT.

This clone appeared a single time. V usage is TRBV11-2 and J usage is TRBJ2-7; D gene unclear. CDR3 length equals 11 residues. CDR1 SGHAT and CDR2 FQNNGV come from the germline V gene. With 3 bases removed from V and 4 bases from J, the gap between germline ends came to 4 bases. The CDR3 nucleotides are TGTGCCAGCAGCTTTTCTTACGAGCAGTACTTC. Protein: CASSFSYEQYF.

This chain links TRBV6-2 or TRBV6-3 with TRBJ2-7; weak D call: TRBD1 (6 bases). V lost 2 bases, J lost 6 bases, and 14 bases lay in between. This CDR3 spans 14 amino acids. Germline CDR1 MNHEY, CDR2 SVGEGT. CDR3 nucleotide sequence: TGTGCCAGCAGTTACCTGACAGGAGTGGGCGAGCAGTACTTC. Translation: CASSYLTGVGEQYF.

The chain links TRBV6-5 to TRBJ1-4; D not certain. The CDR3 sequence is 14 residues long. V dropped 6 bases and J dropped 4 bases, with 12 bases sitting between them. Per the germline V gene, CDR1 is MNHEY and CDR2 is SVGAGI. CDR3 amino acids: CASRVGQVNEKLFF. For the CDR3, the DNA is TGTGCCAGCAGAGTTGGTCAGGTTAATGAAAAACTGTTTTTT.

This chain joins TRBV7-8 and TRBJ1-6, with D perhaps matching TRBD1 (6 bases). Looked up from germline, CDR1 is SGHVS and CDR2 is FQNEAQ. V was cut by 5 bases and J by 10 bases, with 18 bases left in between. The CDR3 has 15 amino acids. CDR3 residues: CASSPGGGSGSPLHF. The CDR3 region has the DNA TGTGCCAGCAGCCCGGGAGGGGGGAGTGGGTCACCCCTCCACTTT.